The 30 T cell receptor beta chains in this list originate from one sample, sequenced in a study of technical replicates of blood from a handful of donors. Clones were read by immunoSEQ multiplex PCR, and TCRdb kept only the in-frame ones, dropping some. The table has roughly 71,000 clones, around 95% seen once. The sample was T cells isolated from PBMCs. All receptors derive from a human donor in good health.

This clone appeared a single time. The chain recombines TRBV7-8 with TRBJ1-1; D is undetermined. CDR1 and CDR2 (germline): SGHVS, FQNEAQ. V lost 6 bases and J lost 0, with 14 bases in between. CDR3 length: 15 amino acids. CDR3 residues: CASSSGFRLNTEAFF. The CDR3, as DNA: TGTGCCAGCAGTTCAGGTTTCAGACTGAACACTGAAGCTTTCTTT.

The V call is TRBV28, the J call TRBJ1-5, with D possibly TRBD1 on 6 matching bases. V was clipped by 6 bases and J by 0 bases, with 12 bases between them. The CDR3 totals 15 residues. CDR1 and CDR2 from the germline V gene are MDHEN and SYDVKM. CDR3 sequence (DNA): TGTGCCAGCAGGAAGGACAGCTATAGCAATCAGCCCCAGCATTTT. Its protein product is CASRKDSYSNQPQHF.

This chain uses TRBV11-2 with TRBJ2-1; D not resolved. V was pared by 1 base and J by 12 bases, with 10 bases between. This CDR3 has 12 residues. Germline-derived CDR1 and CDR2 are SGHAT and FQNNGV. The CDR3 DNA sequence: TGTGCCAGCAGCTTAGGGAGTTTTTGGCAGTTCTTC. Protein sequence: CASSLGSFWQFF.

The chain uses TRBV6-5 and TRBJ2-1; 9 bases agree with TRBD2. Trimming removed 7 bases from V and 7 bases from J; junction bases left unmatched: 11. CDR1 is MNHEY, CDR2 SVGAGI, per germline. CDR3 length equals 15 residues. This CDR3 reads CASNFIAGDVNEQFF. DNA of the CDR3: TGTGCCAGCAACTTTATAGCGGGAGATGTGAATGAGCAGTTCTTC.

The rearrangement joins TRBV13 to TRBJ1-2; D gene ambiguous. With 3 bases removed from V and 0 bases from J, the gap between germline ends came to 17 bases. The length of the CDR3 is 17 residues. CDR1 is PRHDT and CDR2 is FYEKMQ in the germline V gene (reference sequence). This chain's CDR3 is CASSFSVNSRANYGYTF. CDR3 in DNA: TGTGCCAGCAGCTTTTCGGTCAACAGCCGAGCTAACTATGGCTACACCTTC.

The chain recombines TRBV19 with TRBJ2-2; 7 nucleotides align to TRBD2. Per the germline V gene, CDR1 is LNHDA and CDR2 is SQIVND (reference sequence). The CDR3 runs to 16 residues. V was clipped by 4 bases and J by 2 bases; unmatched bases: 7. The CDR3 loop reads CASSRAGVINTGELFF. CDR3 nucleotides: TGTGCCAGTAGTAGGGCGGGAGTTATTAACACCGGGGAGCTGTTTTTT.

The CDR3 nucleotides read TGCGCCAGCAGCCTACCGGGACAGGGAAAGGACAATGAGCAGTTCTTC. Its protein product is CASSLPGQGKDNEQFF. The chain is built from TRBV5-1 and TRBJ2-1; the match to TRBD1 covers 9 bases. Germline V gene lookup returns CDR1 SGHRS and CDR2 YFSETQ. The V segment lost 4 bases and the J segment 5 bases; nucleotides outside the gene matches: 10. The CDR3 has 16 residues.

The chain uses TRBV7-9 and TRBJ2-5; D is ambiguous. V was pared by 1 base and J by 4 bases, with 10 bases between. Germline CDR1 SEHNR, CDR2 FQNEAQ (reference sequence). This CDR3 has 14 residues. The CDR3 reads CASSLVVLSETQYF. The CDR3 DNA reads TGTGCCAGCAGCTTAGTTGTCTTGTCAGAGACCCAGTACTTC. Looking up the rest from reference TRBV7-9 and TRBJ2-5 gives the full variable domain: DTGVSQNPRHKITKRGQNVTFRCDPISEHNRLYWYRQTLGQGPEFLTYFQNEAQLEKSRLLSDRFSAERPKGSFSTLEIQRTEQGDSAMYLCASSLVVLSETQYFGPGTRLLVL.

The rearrangement joins TRBV6-5 to TRBJ2-6, with D possibly matching TRBD1 (5 bases). Trimming cost V 9 bases and J 0 bases, with 9 bases left between them. The CDR3 covers 14 residues. From germline, CDR1 is MNHEY and CDR2 SVGAGI. The CDR3 protein is CASTGASGANVLTF. DNA of the CDR3: TGTGCCAGTACAGGCGCCTCTGGGGCCAACGTCCTGACTTTC.

The CDR3 protein is CASSPSDWIEQFF. DNA for the CDR3: TGTGCCAGCAGCCCTTCCGACTGGATTGAGCAGTTCTTC. The chain has TRBV6-6 and TRBJ2-1; D is unclear. CDR3 size: 13 residues. Germline lookup yields CDR1 MNHNY and CDR2 SVGAGI (reference sequence). The ends were cut back, 6 bases at V and 9 bases at J, with 15 bases in the middle.

The gene calls are TRBV28 and TRBJ2-7; TRBD2 aligns across 11 bases. Trimming cost V 7 bases and J 3 bases; bases outside gene matches: 14. CDR3 length: 17 residues. The germline V gene has CDR1 MDHEN and CDR2 SYDVKM. The CDR3 DNA reads TGTGCCAGCAAGCCCCCCCGGACTAGCGGGTTGCACTACGAGCAGTACTTC. Residues: CASKPPRTSGLHYEQYF.

The rearrangement uses TRBV30 and TRBJ2-7, with D possibly being TRBD1 (6 bases). V lost 4 bases and J lost 2, with 12 bases in between. The CDR3 covers 13 residues. CDR1 is GTSNPN, CDR2 SVGIG, per germline (reference sequence). Here the CDR3 reads CAWIVQGTYEQYF. CDR3 bases: TGTGCCTGGATAGTACAGGGCACCTACGAGCAGTACTTC.

This chain joins TRBV28 and TRBJ2-7; 8 bases are shared with TRBD2. The CDR3 extends over 14 amino acids. The junction had 8 bases not matched to a gene; V was cut back by 6 bases and J by 4 bases. Germline V lookup: CDR1 MDHEN, CDR2 SYDVKM. The CDR3 coding sequence is TGTGCCAGCAGGGCTATTAGCGGGACTTACGAGCAGTACTTC. It translates to CASRAISGTYEQYF.

The chain links TRBV13 to TRBJ1-3, with 7 bases aligning to TRBD1. V trimming: 7 bases; J trimming: 1 base; junction bases outside the gene matches: 7. The CDR3 extends over 15 amino acids. Looked up from germline, CDR1 is PRHDT and CDR2 is FYEKMQ (reference sequence). CDR3 coding DNA: TGTGCCAGCACCACTAGGGACAGATCTGGAAACACCATATATTTT. Encoded protein: CASTTRDRSGNTIYF.

The chain employs TRBV6-1 and TRBJ2-3; TRBD2 matches 7 bases. Germline V CDR1 and CDR2: MNHNS, SASEGT. The V and J ends lost 2 bases and 4 bases, in that order; junction bases with no gene match: 9. This CDR3 region has 16 residues. The chain's CDR3 is CASSETRGGVADTQYF. CDR3 sequence (DNA): TGTGCCAGCAGTGAAACGCGGGGAGGGGTTGCAGATACGCAGTATTTT.

The CDR3 nucleotides are TGCGCCAGCAGCCTGGACTTACCCTACGAGCAGTACTTC. This encodes CASSLDLPYEQYF. The chain links TRBV4-3 to TRBJ2-7; perhaps TRBD2 as D (5 bases). CDR3 length equals 13 residues. Germline loops: CDR1 LGHNA, CDR2 YSLEER. The germline V and J ends were trimmed by 4 bases and 2 bases, with 9 bases remaining between them.

This chain joins TRBV10-2 and TRBJ2-7, with 8 positions matching TRBD2. The J segment lost 3 bases and the V segment lost 8 bases, leaving 9 bases of the junction unmatched. This CDR3 has 14 amino acids. Germline lookup yields CDR1 WSHSY and CDR2 SAAADI. CDR3 sequence (DNA): TGCGCCAGCGCCAGCGGGAGAAGCAGCTACGAGCAGTACTTC. Encoded protein: CASASGRSSYEQYF.

The chain combines TRBV11-3 with TRBJ2-5; 8 bases match TRBD1. In germline, CDR1 is SGHNT, CDR2 YENEEA. The CDR3 has 14 residues. After removal of 1 base from V and 5 bases from J, the junction contained 3 bases not matched to a gene. The DNA of the CDR3 is TGTGCCAGCAGCTTAGGGACAGGGTCCGAGACCCAGTACTTC. It yields the protein CASSLGTGSETQYF.

The gene calls are TRBV6-5 and TRBJ2-7, with D tentatively TRBD1 (6 bases). Germline CDR1 and CDR2: MNHEY and SVGAGI. V shed 4 bases and J shed 6 bases, with 19 bases lying between them. This CDR3 is 15 amino acids long. The CDR3 nucleotides read TGTGCCAGCAGTTCTCCGACACAGGGTTCTGGCGAGCAGTACTTC. Translated, it gives CASSSPTQGSGEQYF.

This rearrangement joins TRBV7-2 to TRBJ1-2; tentatively, D is TRBD1 (6 bases). The CDR3 spans 15 residues. Germline CDR1 is SGHTA and CDR2 is FQGNSA. The V end was cut by 1 base, the J end by 2 bases, with 11 bases between. The CDR3 sequence: CASSLVGGGNYGYTF. The CDR3, as DNA: TGTGCCAGCAGCTTAGTCGGCGGGGGCAACTATGGCTACACCTTC.

J is TRBJ1-2 and V is TRBV25-1; D might be TRBD1 (6 bases). The CDR3 consists of 13 residues. The germline V gene encodes CDR1 MGHDK and CDR2 SYGVNS. V was clipped by 4 bases and J by 4 bases, with 10 bases between them. CDR3: CASSGRGSYGYTF. CDR3 sequence (DNA): TGTGCCAGCAGTGGCAGGGGTTCCTATGGCTACACCTTC.

DNA for the CDR3: TGTGCCAGCAGCGTAGGTAGTTCTAATCAGCCCCAGCATTTT. Amino acid sequence: CASSVGSSNQPQHF. The V gene is TRBV9, the J gene TRBJ1-5, with no clear D. Trimming cost V 0 bases and J 4 bases, with 8 bases left between them. CDR3 length: 14 residues. The germline gives CDR1 SGDLS, CDR2 YYNGEE. Supplemented by reference TRBV9 and TRBJ1-5, the full variable domain reads DSGVTQTPKHLITATGQRVTLRCSPRSGDLSVYWYQQSLDQGLQFLIQYYNGEERAKGNILERFSAQQFPDLHSELNLSSLELGDSALYFCASSVGSSNQPQHFGDGTRLSIL.

The chain joins TRBV18 to TRBJ1-2; the match to TRBD1 covers 11 bases. With 2 bases clipped from V and 8 bases from J, the junction kept 4 bases outside the gene matches. The CDR3 length is 14 residues. Germline V CDR1 and CDR2: KGHSH, LQKENI. CDR3 sequence: CASSPGQGAWGYTF. Here the CDR3 DNA reads TGTGCCAGCTCACCAGGACAGGGGGCATGGGGCTACACCTTC.

This sequence joins TRBV5-1 and TRBJ2-1, with D possibly matching TRBD1 (6 bases). The CDR3 is made up of 14 amino acids. The V end lost 1 base, the J end lost 8 bases, and 13 bases lay between the germline ends. Germline-derived CDR1 and CDR2 are SGHRS and YFSETQ. This CDR3 is CASSLLQGFDEQFF. The CDR3 DNA is TGCGCCAGCAGCTTGTTACAGGGCTTCGATGAGCAGTTCTTC.

The rearrangement joins TRBV10-1 to TRBJ2-1, with TRBD1 as a possible D gene (6 bases). CDR3 length: 16 residues. Germline V lookup: CDR1 WNHNN, CDR2 SYGVQD (reference sequence). Trimming pared 2 bases from V and 7 bases from J, leaving 18 bases between. Written as DNA, the CDR3 is TGCGCCAGCAGTGAGATGAAGGGGGAGATGATAAATGAGCAGTTCTTC. Amino acid sequence: CASSEMKGEMINEQFF.

This chain joins TRBV7-7 and TRBJ2-1, with TRBD1 identical over 9 bases. The CDR3 spans 15 residues. The germline V gene encodes CDR1 SSHAT and CDR2 FNYEAQ (reference sequence). V was clipped by 1 base and J by 7 bases; unmatched bases: 5. This CDR3 reads CASSLDLGQGNEQFF. The DNA of the CDR3 is TGTGCCAGCAGCTTAGACCTCGGACAGGGGAATGAGCAGTTCTTC.

The chain combines TRBV28 with TRBJ1-1; D is perhaps TRBD1 (6 bases). The CDR3 extends over 14 amino acids. V lost 1 base and J lost 8, with 14 bases in between. CDR1 and CDR2 (germline): MDHEN, SYDVKM. The CDR3 bases are TGTGCCAGCAGTTTATCCGCGTCCGGGACAGAAGCTTTCTTT. Translating it yields CASSLSASGTEAFF.

The CDR3 loop reads CASSGDNSYEQYF. CDR3 nucleotides: TGTGCCAGCAGTGGAGACAACTCCTACGAGCAGTACTTC. The chain uses TRBV2 and TRBJ2-7; D not resolved. The CDR3 consists of 13 residues. Germline V gene sequence: CDR1 SNHLY, CDR2 FYNNEI. V lost 4 bases and J lost 0, with 7 bases in between.

The count of this clone is one. The V call is TRBV5-6, the J call TRBJ2-3, with 7 bases that match TRBD1. Germline lookup yields CDR1 SGHDT and CDR2 YYEEEE. Trimming cost V 4 bases and J 2 bases; bases outside gene matches: 10. The CDR3 is 16 amino acids. The CDR3 coding sequence is TGTGCCAGCAGCCCCTCCGACAGGGCGGACACAGATACGCAGTATTTT. Encoded protein: CASSPSDRADTDTQYF.

The rearrangement joins TRBV6-1 to TRBJ2-3; 7 nucleotides align to TRBD2. Germline CDR1 is MNHNS and CDR2 is SASEGT. With V trimmed by 2 bases and J by 6 bases, 8 bases remained unmatched. The CDR3 loop spans 15 amino acids. CDR3 region: CASSELAGVGDTQYF. CDR3 nucleotide sequence: TGTGCCAGCAGTGAACTCGCGGGGGTAGGGGATACGCAGTATTTT.